This TCR beta chain was documented in a study of blood T cell repertoires in COVID-19. Clones were read by immunoSEQ multiplex PCR, and TCRdb kept only the in-frame ones, dropping some. Found here are about 100,000 clones, about two thirds of them singletons; the top ten hold 1.8%. This TCR was recovered from a woman aged 35 to 49 with acute or convalescent COVID-19. Sample: peripheral blood.

CDR3 bases: TGTGCCACCAGTGATTTATCAGATAATCAGCCCCAGCATTTT. Protein product: CATSDLSDNQPQHF. J is TRBJ1-5 and V is TRBV24-1; D ambiguous. V was clipped by 1 base and J by 4 bases, with 7 bases between them. This CDR3 comprises 14 residues. Germline CDR1 and CDR2: KGHDR and SFDVKD.